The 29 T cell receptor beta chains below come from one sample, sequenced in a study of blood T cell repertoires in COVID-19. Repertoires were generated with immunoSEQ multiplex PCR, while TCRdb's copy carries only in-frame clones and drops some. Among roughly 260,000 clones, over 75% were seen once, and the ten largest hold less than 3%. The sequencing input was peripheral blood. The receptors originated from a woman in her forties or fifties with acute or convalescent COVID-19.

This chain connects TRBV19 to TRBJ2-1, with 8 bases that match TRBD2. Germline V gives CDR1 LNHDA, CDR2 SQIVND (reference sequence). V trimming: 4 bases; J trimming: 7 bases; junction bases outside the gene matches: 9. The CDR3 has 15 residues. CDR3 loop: CASSNWAGGGNEQFF. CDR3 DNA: TGTGCCAGTAGTAATTGGGCGGGAGGCGGGAATGAGCAGTTCTTC.

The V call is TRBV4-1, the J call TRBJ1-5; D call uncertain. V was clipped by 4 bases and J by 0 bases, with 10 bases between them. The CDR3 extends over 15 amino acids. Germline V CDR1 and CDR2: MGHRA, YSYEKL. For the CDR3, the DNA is TGCGCCAGCAGCCCCTGGGCAAATAGCAATCAGCCCCAGCATTTT. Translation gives CASSPWANSNQPQHF.

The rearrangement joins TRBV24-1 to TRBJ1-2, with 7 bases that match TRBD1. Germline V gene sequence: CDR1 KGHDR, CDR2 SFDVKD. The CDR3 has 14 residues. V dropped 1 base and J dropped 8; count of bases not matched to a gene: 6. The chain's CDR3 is CATSDLRTGRGYTF. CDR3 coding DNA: TGTGCCACCAGTGATTTACGGACAGGACGGGGCTACACCTTC.

The CDR3 DNA reads TGTGCCTGGAGTGGGGGACAGGGCTTTGGAGAGACCCAGTACTTC. Amino acids: CAWSGGQGFGETQYF. The gene calls are TRBV30 and TRBJ2-5; 9 bases are a match to TRBD1. Germline CDR1 reads GTSNPN; CDR2 reads SVGIG (reference sequence). The V and J ends lost 1 base and 4 bases, in that order; junction bases with no gene match: 7. This CDR3 spans 15 amino acids.

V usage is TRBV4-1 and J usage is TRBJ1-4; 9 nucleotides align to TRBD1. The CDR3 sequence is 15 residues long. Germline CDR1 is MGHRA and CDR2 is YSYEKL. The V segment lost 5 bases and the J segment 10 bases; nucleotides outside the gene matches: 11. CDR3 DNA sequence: TGCGCCAGCAGCAGCCCCGGGACAGGGATGGGAAAACTGTTTTTT. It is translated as CASSSPGTGMGKLFF.

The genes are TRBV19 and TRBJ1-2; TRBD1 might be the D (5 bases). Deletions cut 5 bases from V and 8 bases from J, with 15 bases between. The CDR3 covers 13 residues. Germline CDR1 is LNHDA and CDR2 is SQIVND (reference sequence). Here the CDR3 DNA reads TGTGCCAGTAGTCCCCGGGACTTGCGGGGCTACACCTTC. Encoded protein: CASSPRDLRGYTF. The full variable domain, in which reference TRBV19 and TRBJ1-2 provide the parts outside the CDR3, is DGGITQSPKYLFRKEGQNVTLSCEQNLNHDAMYWYRQDPGQGLRLIYYSQIVNDFQKGDIAEGYSVSREKKESFPLTVTSAQKNPTAFYLCASSPRDLRGYTFGSGTRLTVV.

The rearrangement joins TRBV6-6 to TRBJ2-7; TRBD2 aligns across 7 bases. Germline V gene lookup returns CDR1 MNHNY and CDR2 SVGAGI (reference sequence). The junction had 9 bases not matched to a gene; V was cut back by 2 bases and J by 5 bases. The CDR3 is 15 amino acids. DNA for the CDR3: TGTGCCAGCAGTTACGAGCGGGACGCCCGCCACGAGCAGTACTTC. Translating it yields CASSYERDARHEQYF.

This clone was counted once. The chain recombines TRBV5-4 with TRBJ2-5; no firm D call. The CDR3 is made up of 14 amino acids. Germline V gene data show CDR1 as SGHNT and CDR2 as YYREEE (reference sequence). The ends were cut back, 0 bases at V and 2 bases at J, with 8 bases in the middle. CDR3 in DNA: TGTGCCAGCAGCTTGGTGGGCCTTCAAGAGACCCAGTACTTC. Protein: CASSLVGLQETQYF.

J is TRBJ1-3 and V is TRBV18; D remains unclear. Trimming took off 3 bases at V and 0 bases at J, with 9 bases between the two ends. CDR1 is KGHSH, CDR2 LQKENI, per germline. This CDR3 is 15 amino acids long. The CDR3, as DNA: TGTGCCAGCTCACCGTCCCGGAGCTCTGGAAACACCATATATTTT. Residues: CASSPSRSSGNTIYF. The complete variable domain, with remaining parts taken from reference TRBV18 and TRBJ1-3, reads NAGVMQNPRHLVRRRGQEARLRCSPMKGHSHVYWYRQLPEEGLKFMVYLQKENIIDESGMPKERFSAEFPKEGPSILRIQQVVRGDSAAYFCASSPSRSSGNTIYFGEGSWLTVV.

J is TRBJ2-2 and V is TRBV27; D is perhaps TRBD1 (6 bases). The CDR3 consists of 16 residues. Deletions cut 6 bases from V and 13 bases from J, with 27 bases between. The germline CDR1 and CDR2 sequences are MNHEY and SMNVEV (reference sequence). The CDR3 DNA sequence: TGTGCCAGCAGCGAAGGGGGTAAAATTCACCGGGGATGGCTGTTTTTT. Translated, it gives CASSEGGKIHRGWLFF.

CDR3 sequence: CASSPSAGVGLEQFF. CDR3 coding DNA: TGTGCCAGCAGTCCCTCGGCGGGAGTGGGGTTAGAGCAGTTCTTC. This rearrangement joins TRBV27 to TRBJ2-1, with TRBD2 matching 7 bases. From germline, CDR1 is MNHEY and CDR2 SMNVEV (reference sequence). J gave up 10 bases and V 5 bases, and 14 bases lay outside the gene matches. The CDR3 covers 15 residues.

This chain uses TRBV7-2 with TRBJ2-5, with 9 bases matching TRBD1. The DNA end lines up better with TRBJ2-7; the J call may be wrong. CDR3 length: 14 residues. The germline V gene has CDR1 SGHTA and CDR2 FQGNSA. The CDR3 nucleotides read TGTGCCAGCAGCCCCGGGACAGGGTCCTACGAGCAGTACTTC. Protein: CASSPGTGSYEQYF.

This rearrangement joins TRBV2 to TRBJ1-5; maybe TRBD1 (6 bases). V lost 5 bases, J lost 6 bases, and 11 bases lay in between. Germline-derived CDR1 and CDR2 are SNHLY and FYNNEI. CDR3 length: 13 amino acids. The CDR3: CASSTTGTQPQHF. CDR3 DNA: TGTGCCAGCAGTACGACAGGTACTCAGCCCCAGCATTTT.

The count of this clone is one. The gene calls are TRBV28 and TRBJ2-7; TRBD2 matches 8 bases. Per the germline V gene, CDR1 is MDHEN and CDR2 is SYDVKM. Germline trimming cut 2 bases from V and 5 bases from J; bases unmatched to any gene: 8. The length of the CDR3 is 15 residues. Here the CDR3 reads CASSLQLAGRNEQYF. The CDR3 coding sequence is TGTGCCAGCAGTTTACAATTAGCGGGACGGAACGAGCAGTACTTC. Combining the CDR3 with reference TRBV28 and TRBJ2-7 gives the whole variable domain DVKVTQSSRYLVKRTGEKVFLECVQDMDHENMFWYRQDPGLGLRLIYFSYDVKMKEKGDIPEGYSVSREKKERFSLILESASTNQTSMYLCASSLQLAGRNEQYFGPGTRLTVT.

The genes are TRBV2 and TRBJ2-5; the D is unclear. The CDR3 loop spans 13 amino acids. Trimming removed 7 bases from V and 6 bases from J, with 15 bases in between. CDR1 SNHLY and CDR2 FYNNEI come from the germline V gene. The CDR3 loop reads CASTPSPSKTQYF. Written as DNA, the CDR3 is TGTGCCAGCACACCGTCCCCTAGTAAGACCCAGTACTTC.

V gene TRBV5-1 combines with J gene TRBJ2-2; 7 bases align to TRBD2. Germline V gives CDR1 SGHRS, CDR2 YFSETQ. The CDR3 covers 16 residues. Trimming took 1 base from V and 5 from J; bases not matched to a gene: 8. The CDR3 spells CASSLIGGSSTGELFF. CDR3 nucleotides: TGCGCCAGCAGCTTGATTGGCGGGAGTTCGACCGGGGAGCTGTTTTTT.

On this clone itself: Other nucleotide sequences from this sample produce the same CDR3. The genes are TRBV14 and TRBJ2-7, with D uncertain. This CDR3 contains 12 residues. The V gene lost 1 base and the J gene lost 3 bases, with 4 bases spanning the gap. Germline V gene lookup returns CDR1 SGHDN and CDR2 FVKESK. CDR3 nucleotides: TGTGCCAGCAGCCAAGCCGGCTACGAGCAGTACTTC. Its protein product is CASSQAGYEQYF.

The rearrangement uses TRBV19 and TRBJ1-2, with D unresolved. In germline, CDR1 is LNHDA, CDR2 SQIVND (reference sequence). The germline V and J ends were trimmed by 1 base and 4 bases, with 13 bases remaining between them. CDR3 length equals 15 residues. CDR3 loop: CASSIGRERGYGYTF. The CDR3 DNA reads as TGTGCCAGTAGTATAGGCCGGGAAAGAGGCTATGGCTACACCTTC.

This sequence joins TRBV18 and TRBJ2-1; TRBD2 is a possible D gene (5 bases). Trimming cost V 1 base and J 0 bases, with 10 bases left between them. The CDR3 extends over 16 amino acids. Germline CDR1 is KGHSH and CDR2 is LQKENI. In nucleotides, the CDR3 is TGTGCCAGCTCACCACGGAGGCAGTTCTCCTACAATGAGCAGTTCTTC. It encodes CASSPRRQFSYNEQFF.

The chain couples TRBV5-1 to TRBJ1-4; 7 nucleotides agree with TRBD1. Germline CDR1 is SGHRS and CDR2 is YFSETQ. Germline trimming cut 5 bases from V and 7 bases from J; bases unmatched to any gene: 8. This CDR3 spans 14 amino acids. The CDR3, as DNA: TGCGCCAGCAGTACTCAGGGGGGCGGTGAAAAACTGTTTTTT. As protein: CASSTQGGGEKLFF.

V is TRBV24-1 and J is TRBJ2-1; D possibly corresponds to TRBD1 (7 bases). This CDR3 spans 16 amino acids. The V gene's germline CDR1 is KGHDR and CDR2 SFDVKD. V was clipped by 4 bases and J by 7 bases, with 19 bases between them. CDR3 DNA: TGTGCCACCAGTGACCCTGACAGGGAGGTCTTTAATGAGCAGTTCTTC. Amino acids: CATSDPDREVFNEQFF.

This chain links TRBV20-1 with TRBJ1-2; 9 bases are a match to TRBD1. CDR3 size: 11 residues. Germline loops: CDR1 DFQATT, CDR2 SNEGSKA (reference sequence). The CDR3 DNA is TGCAGAGCAACAGGGGGCGCGGGCTACACCTTC. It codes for CRATGGAGYTF.

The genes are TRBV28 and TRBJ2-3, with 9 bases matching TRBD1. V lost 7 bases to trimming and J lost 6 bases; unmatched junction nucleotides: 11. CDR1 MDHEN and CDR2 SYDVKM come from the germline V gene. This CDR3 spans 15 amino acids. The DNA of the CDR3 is TGTGCCAGCACAGGCGGGGGACAGGGTCTGGATACGCAGTATTTT. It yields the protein CASTGGGQGLDTQYF.

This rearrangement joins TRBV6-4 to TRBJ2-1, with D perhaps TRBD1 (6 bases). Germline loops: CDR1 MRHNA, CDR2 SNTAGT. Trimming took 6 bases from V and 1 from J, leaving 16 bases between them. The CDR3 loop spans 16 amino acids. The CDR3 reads CASRKNRDSSYNEQFF. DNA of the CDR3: TGTGCCAGCAGAAAAAACAGGGATAGTTCCTACAATGAGCAGTTCTTC.

The CDR3 region has the DNA TGTGCCAGCAGTTTCTCGAACAGGGGATGGGGCTACACCTTC. This sequence encodes CASSFSNRGWGYTF. This chain links TRBV28 with TRBJ1-2; 7 positions match TRBD1. The CDR3 totals 14 residues. CDR1 is MDHEN, CDR2 SYDVKM, per germline. V lost 3 bases, J lost 8 bases, and 9 bases stayed unmatched.

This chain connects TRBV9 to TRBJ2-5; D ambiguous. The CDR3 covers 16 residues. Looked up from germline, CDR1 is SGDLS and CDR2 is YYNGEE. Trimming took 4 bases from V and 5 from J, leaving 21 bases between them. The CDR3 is CASSSRSPAGVETQYF. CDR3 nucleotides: TGTGCCAGCAGCTCCCGAAGTCCCGCAGGTGTTGAGACCCAGTACTTC.

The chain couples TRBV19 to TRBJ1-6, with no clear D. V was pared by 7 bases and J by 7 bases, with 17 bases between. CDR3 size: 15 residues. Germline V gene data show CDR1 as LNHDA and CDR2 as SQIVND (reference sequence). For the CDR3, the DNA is TGTGCCAGTACCTACGGAGCCAGCCTAAATTCACCCCTCCACTTT. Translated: CASTYGASLNSPLHF.

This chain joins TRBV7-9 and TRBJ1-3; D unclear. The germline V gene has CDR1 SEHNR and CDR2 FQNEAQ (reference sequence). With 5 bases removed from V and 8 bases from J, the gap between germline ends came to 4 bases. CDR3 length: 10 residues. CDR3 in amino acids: CASSPDTIYF. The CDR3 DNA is TGTGCCAGCAGCCCCGACACCATATATTTT.

CDR3 residues: CATSDPDSMAGFEQFF. Here the CDR3 DNA reads TGTGCCACCAGTGACCCCGACTCTATGGCAGGGTTCGAGCAGTTCTTC. The chain employs TRBV24-1 and TRBJ2-1; maybe TRBD1 (5 bases). The CDR3 runs 16 residues. Germline CDR1 and CDR2: KGHDR and SFDVKD. The V gene lost 4 bases and the J gene lost 10 bases, with 22 bases spanning the gap.